The 27 T cell receptor beta chains presented below share a single source sample, sequenced in a study of breast tumors, draining lymph nodes, adjacent tissues. Each CDR3 protein is one row after TCRdb ran MiXCR on the multiplex PCR reads. In the table there are approximately 280,000 distinct CDR3 sequences, over 30% of which are singletons. The lymph nodes were axillary draining lymph nodes from breast cancer patients. Material for sequencing was axillary lymph node tissue. The source of these receptors is a female donor with breast cancer. Some clones in this sample may be carry-over from other donors' samples.

At least ten counts were recorded for this clonotype. J is TRBJ2-1 and V is TRBV9, with 10 positions matching TRBD2. The germline V gene encodes CDR1 SGDLS and CDR2 YYNGEE. V gave up 4 bases and J gave up 9 bases; unmatched junction bases: 10. This CDR3 region has 15 residues. The CDR3 coding sequence is TGTGCCAGCAGCCCTCGGCTAGCGGGAGTTAGTGAGCAGTTCTTC. Its protein product is CASSPRLAGVSEQFF.

The table lists this clonotype with a few counts. The chain couples TRBV5-5 to TRBJ1-4; no clear D gene. V gave up 4 bases and J gave up 0 bases, with 13 bases separating them. This CDR3 is 16 amino acids long. Germline-derived CDR1 and CDR2 are SGHKS and YYEKEE (reference sequence). The CDR3 loop reads CASSRGPSATNEKLFF. The DNA of the CDR3 is TGTGCCAGCAGCCGCGGGCCCTCTGCAACTAATGAAAAACTGTTTTTT.

This clonotype has a count of ten or more. The chain carries TRBV12-3 or TRBV12-4 and TRBJ2-7; D remains ambiguous. The CDR3 has 14 amino acids. Trimming cost V 2 bases and J 4 bases, with 12 bases left between them. CDR3 region: CASSLRASGYEQYF. The CDR3 DNA sequence: TGTGCCAGCAGTTTAAGGGCTTCGGGTTACGAGCAGTACTTC.

This clonotype occurred many times. The chain combines TRBV20-1 with TRBJ2-5; 7 bases are shared with TRBD1. The CDR3 runs to 13 residues. Looked up from germline, CDR1 is DFQATT and CDR2 is SNEGSKA (reference sequence). Trimming cost V 6 bases and J 5 bases; bases outside gene matches: 9. The CDR3 loop reads CSAHRTGRETQYF. CDR3 DNA sequence: TGCAGTGCGCACAGGACAGGACGGGAGACCCAGTACTTC.

This clonotype has a count of ten or more. The chain couples TRBV6-1 to TRBJ1-2; possibly TRBD1 for D (5 bases). This CDR3 has 12 amino acids. Trimming pared 1 base from V and 13 bases from J, leaving 13 bases between. CDR1 and CDR2 from the germline V gene are MNHNS and SASEGT. CDR3 DNA sequence: TGTGCCAGCAGTGAAGGTGGGGGGATTAGCACCTTC. This encodes CASSEGGGISTF.

This clonotype was counted many times. The J gene is TRBJ2-7, the V gene TRBV9, with 9 bases matching TRBD1. This CDR3 region has 12 residues. V lost 4 bases, J lost 5 bases, and 1 base stayed unmatched. Germline assignment: CDR1 SGDLS and CDR2 YYNGEE. CDR3 nucleotide sequence: TGTGCCAGCAGCCGACAGGGGGACGAGCAGTACTTC. It codes for CASSRQGDEQYF.

In its sample, this clonotype was seen a few times. The rearrangement joins TRBV27 to TRBJ2-1; 14 nucleotides agree with TRBD2. This CDR3 is built from 15 residues. V lost 5 bases, J lost 9 bases, and 6 bases stayed unmatched. Per the germline V gene, CDR1 is MNHEY and CDR2 is SMNVEV (reference sequence). DNA for the CDR3: TGTGCCAGCAGTAGTACGGGACTAGCGGGAGTTGAGCAGTTCTTC. It translates to CASSSTGLAGVEQFF.

This clonotype was seen many times. V usage is TRBV7-2 and J usage is TRBJ2-2, with D perhaps matching TRBD1 (5 bases). Trimming removed 4 bases at V and 1 base at J, with 10 bases between. Germline assignment: CDR1 SGHTA and CDR2 FQGNSA. The CDR3 loop spans 15 amino acids. CDR3: CASSWAQENTGELFF. In nucleotides, the CDR3 is TGTGCCAGCAGCTGGGCACAGGAGAACACCGGGGAGCTGTTTTTT. The variable domain in full, completed from reference TRBV7-2 and TRBJ2-2, reads GAGVSQSPSNKVTEKGKDVELRCDPISGHTALYWYRQSLGQGLEFLIYFQGNSAPDKSGLPSDRFSAERTGGSVSTLTIQRTQQEDSAVYLCASSWAQENTGELFFGEGSRLTVL.

The sample holds many counts of this clonotype. The genes are TRBV20-1 and TRBJ2-7; D gene uncertain. This CDR3 is built from 11 residues. Germline-derived CDR1 and CDR2 are DFQATT and SNEGSKA (reference sequence). The germline V and J ends were trimmed by 2 bases and 7 bases, with 9 bases remaining between them. CDR3 sequence (DNA): TGCAGTGCTAGAATTAGCAGGGAGCAGTACTTC. It codes for CSARISREQYF.

The sample holds many counts of this clonotype. This chain connects TRBV29-1 to TRBJ2-3, with D possibly TRBD2 on 6 matching bases. CDR1 is SQVTM and CDR2 is ANQGSEA in the germline V gene. Trimming removed 2 bases from V and 4 bases from J, with 16 bases in between. CDR3 length: 15 amino acids. CDR3 DNA sequence: TGCAGCGTTGAATTGTCGGGAGTAGGTGCAGATACGCAGTATTTT. As protein: CSVELSGVGADTQYF.

A note on this clonotype: A much larger clone lies one base from this, so it may be a read error. V and J are TRBV12-3 or TRBV12-4 and TRBJ2-7; TRBD2 aligns across 7 bases. Trimming cost V 5 bases and J 6 bases; bases outside gene matches: 10. This CDR3 is built from 14 residues. The CDR3 protein is CASSESMGGGEQYF. CDR3 nucleotides: TGTGCCAGCAGTGAGTCGATGGGGGGGGGCGAGCAGTACTTC.

This clonotype was seen many times. This chain joins TRBV14 and TRBJ2-3; 8 bases agree with TRBD2. With V trimmed by 0 bases and J by 6 bases, 11 bases remained unmatched. CDR3 size: 17 residues. The V gene's germline CDR1 is SGHDN and CDR2 FVKESK. CDR3 sequence: CASSQDGPAGVGDTQYF. The CDR3 DNA follows: TGTGCCAGCAGCCAAGACGGCCCAGCGGGAGTGGGGGATACGCAGTATTTT.

The rearrangement uses TRBV7-3 and TRBJ2-1; tentative D call: TRBD1 (6 bases). The germline CDR1 and CDR2 sequences are SGHTA and FQGTGA. Trimming removed 5 bases from V and 11 bases from J, with 16 bases in between. The CDR3 is made up of 13 amino acids. CDR3 amino acids: CASSVVLGTQQFF. The CDR3 DNA is TGTGCCAGCAGCGTTGTCTTGGGGACACAGCAGTTCTTC.

The J gene is TRBJ2-3, the V gene TRBV7-2; 10 positions match TRBD2. V shed 0 bases and J 5 bases; nucleotides not matched to a gene: 14. The CDR3 contains 19 residues. Germline V lookup: CDR1 SGHTA, CDR2 FQGNSA. The CDR3 here is CASSLAFGGGTSAVDTQYF. In nucleotides, the CDR3 is TGTGCCAGCAGCTTAGCGTTTGGCGGGGGGACTAGCGCGGTAGATACGCAGTATTTT.

The chain links TRBV10-3 to TRBJ2-3; 14 bases match TRBD2. This CDR3 contains 13 residues. V trimming: 10 bases; J trimming: 11 bases; junction bases outside the gene matches: 8. Germline V lookup: CDR1 ENHRY, CDR2 SYGVKD. The CDR3 sequence: CATGTSGGNEQYF. CDR3 in DNA: TGTGCCACGGGGACTAGCGGGGGCAATGAGCAGTATTTT.

The table lists this clonotype with a few counts. The chain couples TRBV4-3 to TRBJ1-1; TRBD1 might be the D (5 bases). V lost 0 bases and J 0 bases, leaving 8 bases between the germline ends. The CDR3 length is 15 residues. Germline lookup yields CDR1 LGHNA and CDR2 YSLEER. CDR3 sequence reads: CASSQEGVVNTEAFF. CDR3 bases: TGCGCCAGCAGCCAAGAGGGGGTTGTGAACACTGAAGCTTTCTTT.

This clonotype was recorded a few times. A much larger clone differs from this one at a single base, so this may be a read error. The CDR3: CASSLAWPTQETQYF. The CDR3 DNA follows: TGTGCCAGCAGCTTAGCCTGGCCGACCCAAGAGACCCAGTACTTC. The chain has TRBV11-3 and TRBJ2-5; no definite D call. Trimming removed 1 base from V and 1 base from J, with 10 bases in between. Germline CDR1 is SGHNT and CDR2 is YENEEA. The CDR3 contains 15 residues.

This clonotype was seen a few times. J is TRBJ1-1 and V is TRBV9; the D gene is possibly TRBD1 (6 bases). CDR3 length: 14 residues. Trimming left V 3 bases short and J 2 bases short, with 11 bases between. In germline, CDR1 is SGDLS, CDR2 YYNGEE. This CDR3 is CASSAGTYNTEAFF. DNA for the CDR3: TGTGCCAGCAGCGCAGGGACATACAACACTGAAGCTTTCTTT.

This clonotype was observed at least ten times. V and J are TRBV7-2 and TRBJ1-4; 12 nucleotides align to TRBD1. The CDR3 is made up of 14 amino acids. With V trimmed by 4 bases and J by 8 bases, 2 bases remained unmatched. Germline CDR1 reads SGHTA; CDR2 reads FQGNSA. The CDR3 sequence: CASSYGTGGEKLFF. In DNA, the CDR3 is TGTGCCAGCAGCTATGGGACAGGGGGCGAAAAACTGTTTTTT. The full variable domain, in which reference TRBV7-2 and TRBJ1-4 provide the parts outside the CDR3, is GAGVSQSPSNKVTEKGKDVELRCDPISGHTALYWYRQSLGQGLEFLIYFQGNSAPDKSGLPSDRFSAERTGGSVSTLTIQRTQQEDSAVYLCASSYGTGGEKLFFGSGTQLSVL.

This clonotype was seen just once. The V gene is TRBV19, the J gene TRBJ1-4; D not resolved. Trimming removed 5 bases from V and 8 bases from J, with 18 bases in between. The CDR3 is made up of 15 amino acids. In germline, CDR1 is LNHDA, CDR2 SQIVND (reference sequence). This CDR3 reads CASSLAGVTAEKLFF. CDR3 DNA sequence: TGTGCCAGTAGTCTAGCGGGAGTGACGGCCGAAAAACTGTTTTTT.

Ten or more counts support this clonotype. The chain couples TRBV30 to TRBJ1-6; no reliable D call. This CDR3 has 13 amino acids. Trimming removed 8 bases at V and 10 bases at J, with 18 bases between. Per the germline V gene, CDR1 is GTSNPN and CDR2 is SVGIG (reference sequence). The CDR3 DNA follows: TGTGCCGTACGGCCTCCCCCGCGGTCACCCCTCCACTTT. Its protein product is CAVRPPPRSPLHF.

Comment on this clonotype: Given the absence of the conserved phenylalanine or tryptophan at the CDR3 end, a read error is likely. This chain connects TRBV24-1 to TRBJ1-5; tentatively, D is TRBD1 (5 bases). V lost 5 bases, J lost 1 base, and 8 bases lay in between. The CDR3 is 14 amino acids. Germline V gene sequence: CDR1 KGHDR, CDR2 SFDVKD. The CDR3 protein is CATSVHRSNQPQHS. As DNA, the CDR3 is TGTGCCACCAGTGTCCACAGGAGCAATCAGCCCCAGCATTCT.

In its sample, this clonotype was seen a few times. This sequence may be a read error, since a much larger clone differs from it by one base. This chain links TRBV7-2 with TRBJ2-3; 12 bases map to TRBD2. The CDR3 length is 17 residues. CDR1 SGHTA and CDR2 FQGNSA come from the germline V gene. CDR3 sequence: CASRLTSGSYSTDPQYF. Here the CDR3 DNA reads TGTGCCAGCAGATTGACTAGCGGGAGTTATAGCACAGATCCGCAGTATTTT.

The chain uses TRBV28 and TRBJ1-5; 8 positions agree with TRBD1. V dropped 6 bases and J dropped 6; count of bases not matched to a gene: 7. This CDR3 comprises 14 residues. Germline values: CDR1 MDHEN, CDR2 SYDVKM. DNA of the CDR3: TGTGCCAGCAGATTACAGGGGGTTACTCAGCCCCAGCATTTT. It specifies CASRLQGVTQPQHF.

This clonotype was observed many times. At one of its ends the junction is not consistent with the germline gene, which may arise from a read error. The chain has TRBV7-9 and TRBJ2-3; the D gene is possibly TRBD2 (5 bases). This CDR3 has 15 residues. Germline loops: CDR1 SEHNR, CDR2 FQNEAQ (reference sequence). DNA for the CDR3: TGTGCCAGCAGCTTAGCATTCCAAGCTCGAGGGAATCCCGAATTT. Protein product: CASSLAFQARGNPEF.

This clonotype has ten or more counts. The chain joins TRBV12-3 or TRBV12-4 to TRBJ2-7; D is ambiguous. Trimming pared 7 bases from V and 2 bases from J, leaving 15 bases between. The CDR3 runs to 14 residues. The CDR3 bases are TGTGCCAGCACCAAATCCGGCCGGGCCTACGAGCAGTACTTC. It encodes CASTKSGRAYEQYF.

This clonotype appeared a few times. V and J are TRBV30 and TRBJ1-3; possible D gene TRBD1, 6 bases. CDR1 is GTSNPN and CDR2 is SVGIG in the germline V gene (reference sequence). The CDR3 consists of 13 residues. V dropped 7 bases and J dropped 2 bases, with 12 bases sitting between them. CDR3 residues: CASKGGTGNTIYF. CDR3 DNA: TGTGCCTCGAAAGGGGGAACTGGAAACACCATATATTTT.